One sample yielded the 32 T cell receptor beta chains listed below, sequenced in a study of T-cell memory formation after mild COVID-19. Using its own MiXCR run on the 5' RACE reads, TCRdb lists one record per CDR3 protein. In the table there are approximately 400,000 distinct CDR3 sequences, more than 15% of which are singletons. Material: PBMCs or a T cell subset sorted from them (not recorded which). The origin of the receptors is a man aged 18 to 29 who had mild COVID-19 (a few samples of this study predate the infection). Cell type and time point are not known.

This chain uses TRBV7-8 with TRBJ1-2; 10 positions match TRBD1. Germline lookup yields CDR1 SGHVS and CDR2 FQNEAQ. The CDR3 has 17 residues. V lost 0 bases and J lost 4; bases outside the gene matches: 8. The CDR3 region has the DNA TGTGCCAGCAGCTTAGCGCAAGGACAGGGGGAGAGCTATGGCTACACCTTC. It encodes CASSLAQGQGESYGYTF.

In its sample, this clonotype was seen a few times. V gene TRBV7-2 combines with J gene TRBJ2-7; D gene unclear. The CDR3 extends over 13 amino acids. The V and J ends lost 1 base and 9 bases respectively, with 13 bases between them. Germline loops: CDR1 SGHTA, CDR2 FQGNSA. CDR3 amino acids: CASSLGFERTQYF. The CDR3 nucleotides are TGTGCCAGCAGCTTAGGCTTTGAGAGGACGCAGTACTTC.

Ten or more counts support this clonotype. V is TRBV27 and J is TRBJ2-2; 7 bases are a match to TRBD1. In germline, CDR1 is MNHEY, CDR2 SMNVEV (reference sequence). This CDR3 comprises 14 residues. The V gene end was trimmed by 0 bases and the J gene end by 6 bases; junction bases not matched to a gene: 1. The CDR3 DNA reads as TGTGCCAGCAGTTTATCGAGGGGGCCCGGGGAGCTGTTTTTT. This translates into CASSLSRGPGELFF.

This clonotype was found a few times. V and J are TRBV5-1 and TRBJ2-2, with D possibly matching TRBD1 (5 bases). The CDR3 totals 13 residues. CDR1 and CDR2 from the germline V gene are SGHRS and YFSETQ. Trimming cost V 2 bases and J 7 bases, with 9 bases left between them. In DNA form, the CDR3 reads TGCGCCAGCAGCTTACAGGATGGCGGGGAGCTGTTTTTT. Translated: CASSLQDGGELFF.

V is TRBV20-1 and J is TRBJ2-7, with 8 bases aligning to TRBD1. The V and J ends lost 2 bases and 0 bases, in that order; junction bases with no gene match: 9. In germline, CDR1 is DFQATT, CDR2 SNEGSKA (reference sequence). This CDR3 region has 16 residues. In DNA form, the CDR3 reads TGCAGTGCTAGAACCGGGACAGGCCACTTCTCCTACGAGCAGTACTTC. Its protein product is CSARTGTGHFSYEQYF.

This clonotype was seen only a few times. The V call is TRBV27, the J call TRBJ2-3; D is possibly TRBD1 (5 bases). The germline gives CDR1 MNHEY, CDR2 SMNVEV (reference sequence). CDR3 length: 16 amino acids. Trimming removed 2 bases from V and 2 bases from J, with 14 bases in between. The CDR3 loop reads CASSLLLDSSTDTQYF. The CDR3 DNA sequence: TGTGCCAGCAGTTTACTACTTGACAGTTCCACAGATACGCAGTATTTT.

The V call is TRBV5-1, the J call TRBJ1-2; 8 nucleotides line up with TRBD1. Germline lookup yields CDR1 SGHRS and CDR2 YFSETQ. CDR3 length: 16 amino acids. The V gene end was trimmed by 5 bases and the J gene end by 4 bases; junction bases not matched to a gene: 13. The CDR3 loop is CASRQDRGSPVYGYTF. CDR3 DNA sequence: TGCGCCAGCAGGCAAGACAGGGGCTCCCCCGTCTATGGCTACACCTTC. Together with reference TRBV5-1 and TRBJ1-2, the CDR3 gives the full variable domain: KAGVTQTPRYLIKTRGQQVTLSCSPISGHRSVSWYQQTPGQGLQFLFEYFSETQRNKGNFPGRFSGRQFSNSRSEMNVSTLELGDSALYLCASRQDRGSPVYGYTFGSGTRLTVV.

This clonotype has a handful of counts. This chain connects TRBV6-2 or TRBV6-3 to TRBJ2-3, with 11 positions matching TRBD1. CDR3 length: 17 residues. Germline trimming cut 2 bases from V and 6 bases from J; bases unmatched to any gene: 10. CDR1 is MNHEY, CDR2 SVGEGT, per germline. CDR3: CASSYPYTGTGGDTQYF. CDR3 nucleotides: TGTGCCAGCAGTTACCCCTACACCGGGACAGGGGGGGATACGCAGTATTTT.

The J gene is TRBJ2-7, the V gene TRBV7-9; 10 positions match TRBD1. The V gene end was trimmed by 5 bases and the J gene end by 5 bases; junction bases not matched to a gene: 6. Germline V gene sequence: CDR1 SEHNR, CDR2 FQNEAQ (reference sequence). The CDR3 loop spans 14 amino acids. In DNA form, the CDR3 reads TGTGCCAGCAGCCCCGGGACAGGGGACCACGAGCAGTACTTC. Translation gives CASSPGTGDHEQYF.

In this sample, this clonotype turned up many times. This chain links TRBV29-1 with TRBJ1-1, with TRBD1 as a possible D gene (5 bases). V lost 7 bases and J 1 base, leaving 10 bases between the germline ends. The CDR3 sequence is 12 residues long. Germline values: CDR1 SQVTM, CDR2 ANQGSEA. The chain's CDR3 is CSAPGQNTEAFF. CDR3 coding DNA: TGCAGCGCCCCCGGACAGAACACTGAAGCTTTCTTT. Based on the CDR3 plus reference TRBV29-1 and TRBJ1-1, the full variable domain is SAVISQKPSRDICQRGTSLTIQCQVDSQVTMMFWYRQQPGQSLTLIATANQGSEATYESGFVIDKFPISRPNLTFSTLTVSNMSPEDSSIYLCSAPGQNTEAFFGQGTRLTVV.

Written as DNA, the CDR3 is TGTGCCAGCAGCGTAAGTGGGGGAAGATCTATCGAGCAGTACTTC. The encoded protein is CASSVSGGRSIEQYF. J is TRBJ2-7 and V is TRBV9; D is possibly TRBD1 or TRBD2 (5 bases each). The CDR3 has 15 residues. V lost 1 base and J 6 bases, leaving 17 bases between the germline ends. Germline V lookup: CDR1 SGDLS, CDR2 YYNGEE.

This clonotype was observed a few times. V usage is TRBV20-1 and J usage is TRBJ1-3, with D unresolved. The ends were cut back, 0 bases at V and 4 bases at J, with 13 bases in the middle. The germline V gene encodes CDR1 DFQATT and CDR2 SNEGSKA (reference sequence). The CDR3 runs 15 residues. The CDR3 here is CSARDLKSVGNTIYF. In nucleotides, the CDR3 is TGCAGTGCTAGAGATCTAAAGTCAGTCGGAAACACCATATATTTT.

A few counts support this clonotype. The rearrangement uses TRBV4-1 and TRBJ2-7, with 7 bases aligning to TRBD2. CDR3 size: 16 residues. Germline V gene lookup returns CDR1 MGHRA and CDR2 YSYEKL. The ends lost 4 bases at V and 2 bases at J; junction bases unmatched: 11. DNA of the CDR3: TGCGCCAGCAGCCGGCACGGGGGGTTAACCCCCTACGAGCAGTACGTC. Protein sequence: CASSRHGGLTPYEQYV.

This clonotype was seen a handful of times. The rearrangement uses TRBV19 and TRBJ1-1; no reliable D call. CDR3 length: 13 residues. Trimming removed 3 bases at V and 1 base at J, with 6 bases between. In germline, CDR1 is LNHDA, CDR2 SQIVND (reference sequence). The CDR3 bases are TGTGCCAGTAGTATTTCTGGGAACACTGAAGCTTTCTTT. Translated, it gives CASSISGNTEAFF.

Ten or more counts support this clonotype. The V gene is TRBV27, the J gene TRBJ2-3; TRBD2 agrees at 10 bases. V was clipped by 7 bases and J by 1 base; unmatched bases: 17. Germline V gives CDR1 MNHEY, CDR2 SMNVEV (reference sequence). The CDR3 has 19 residues. CDR3 DNA sequence: TGTGCCAGCACCCTGAAGGGGGAACTAGCGGGACGTCGCACAGATACGCAGTATTTT. Encoded protein: CASTLKGELAGRRTDTQYF.

This clonotype came up a few times. The chain links TRBV5-1 to TRBJ2-3; D possibly corresponds to TRBD2 (6 bases). Germline CDR1 is SGHRS and CDR2 is YFSETQ. The V and J ends lost 4 bases and 0 bases respectively, with 12 bases between them. The CDR3 is 15 residues long. The CDR3, as DNA: TGCGCCAGCAGCGTCCCGGGAGACAGCACAGATACGCAGTATTTT. Translation gives CASSVPGDSTDTQYF.

The chain combines TRBV7-2 with TRBJ1-1; 7 nucleotides agree with TRBD1. The CDR3 consists of 15 residues. J lost 5 bases, V lost 0 bases, and 6 bases had no gene match. Germline CDR1 SGHTA, CDR2 FQGNSA. The CDR3 DNA reads as TGTGCCAGCAGCTTAGCAGACAGGGAGGTAACTGAAGCTTTCTTT. Protein: CASSLADREVTEAFF. Filled out from reference TRBV7-2 and TRBJ1-1, the complete variable domain reads GAGVSQSPSNKVTEKGKDVELRCDPISGHTALYWYRQSLGQGLEFLIYFQGNSAPDKSGLPSDRFSAERTGGSVSTLTIQRTQQEDSAVYLCASSLADREVTEAFFGQGTRLTVV.

This chain links TRBV7-2 with TRBJ2-1, with 8 nucleotides matching TRBD1. The CDR3 has 14 amino acids. Germline V gene sequence: CDR1 SGHTA, CDR2 FQGNSA. After removal of 5 bases from V and 7 bases from J, the junction contained 7 bases not matched to a gene. In DNA form, the CDR3 reads TGTGCCAGCAGCGTACGCCAGGGGGCGAATGAGCAGTTCTTC. This codes for CASSVRQGANEQFF.

The rearrangement joins TRBV7-8 to TRBJ2-6; 8 bases align to TRBD1. The CDR3 has 17 residues. The germline CDR1 and CDR2 sequences are SGHVS and FQNEAQ. Trimming at V came to 4 bases and at J to 5 bases, leaving 10 bases not matched to a gene. The CDR3 DNA reads TGTGCCAGCAGCTCGGGACAGGTTCTCCTACGGGCCAACGTCCTGACTTTC. This encodes CASSSGQVLLRANVLTF.

The chain couples TRBV20-1 to TRBJ2-7, with a possible D match to TRBD2 (6 bases). The germline V gene encodes CDR1 DFQATT and CDR2 SNEGSKA (reference sequence). This CDR3 comprises 14 residues. V shed 3 bases and J shed 6 bases, with 18 bases lying between them. CDR3 DNA: TGCAGTGCTAGCCCTTACCGGGGGTCCCTCGAGCAGTACGTC. Its protein product is CSASPYRGSLEQYV.

The chain carries TRBV4-1 and TRBJ1-1; D gene unclear. Trimming stripped 4 bases from V and 0 bases from J, with 9 bases between. From germline, CDR1 is MGHRA and CDR2 YSYEKL. The CDR3 sequence is 14 residues long. In nucleotides, the CDR3 is TGCGCCAGCAGCCCTCGGGCCATGAACACTGAAGCTTTCTTT. This sequence encodes CASSPRAMNTEAFF.

This clonotype was counted ten times or more. The chain joins TRBV7-3 to TRBJ2-2, with D hard to call. Trimming pared 2 bases from V and 6 bases from J, leaving 4 bases between. The CDR3 is 12 residues long. CDR1 and CDR2 (germline): SGHTA, FQGTGA. The CDR3: CASSLFPGELFF. The DNA of the CDR3 is TGTGCCAGCAGCTTATTCCCCGGGGAGCTGTTTTTT. The full variable domain, completed using reference TRBV7-3 and TRBJ2-2, is GAGVSQTPSNKVTEKGKYVELRCDPISGHTALYWYRQSLGQGPEFLIYFQGTGAADDSGLPNDRFFAVRPEGSVSTLKIQRTERGDSAVYLCASSLFPGELFFGEGSRLTVL.

The chain couples TRBV11-2 to TRBJ1-2; D call uncertain. The CDR3 loop spans 15 amino acids. Germline CDR1 and CDR2: SGHAT and FQNNGV. Trimming removed 2 bases from V and 6 bases from J, with 16 bases in between. The DNA of the CDR3 is TGTGCCAGCAGCTTACTTTCGGCCGCTGGGCATGGCTACACCTTC. Residues: CASSLLSAAGHGYTF.

This clonotype was detected only a few times. Written as DNA, the CDR3 is TGCAGACCCGACAGGGGGAGAGACTATGGCTACACCTTC. Its protein is CRPDRGRDYGYTF. J is TRBJ1-2 and V is TRBV20-1; 9 positions agree with TRBD1. This CDR3 is built from 13 residues. Germline V CDR1 and CDR2: DFQATT, SNEGSKA (reference sequence).

The rearrangement links TRBV5-5 to TRBJ2-5; 9 bases are a match to TRBD2. From germline, CDR1 is SGHKS and CDR2 YYEKEE (reference sequence). The trim removed 3 bases at V and 4 bases at J, leaving 13 bases unmatched. This CDR3 region has 17 residues. The CDR3 DNA reads TGTGCCAGCAGCTCGGTTGCGGGGGGGGCCGGAGGAGAGACCCAGTACTTC. This translates into CASSSVAGGAGGETQYF. Combining the CDR3 with reference TRBV5-5 and TRBJ2-5 gives the whole variable domain DAGVTQSPTHLIKTRGQQVTLRCSPISGHKSVSWYQQVLGQGPQFIFQYYEKEERGRGNFPDRFSARQFPNYSSELNVNALLLGDSALYLCASSSVAGGAGGETQYFGPGTRLLVL.

The chain combines TRBV7-8 with TRBJ1-4, with 7 bases matching TRBD1. This CDR3 is 16 amino acids long. After removal of 4 bases from V and 4 bases from J, the junction contained 9 bases not matched to a gene. Germline V gene lookup returns CDR1 SGHVS and CDR2 FQNEAQ. Here the CDR3 DNA reads TGTGCCAGCAGCTCCGAACAGGGGAGGAGTAATGAAAAACTGTTTTTT. This sequence encodes CASSSEQGRSNEKLFF.

V usage is TRBV4-3 and J usage is TRBJ2-2, with unresolved D. Germline CDR1 LGHNA, CDR2 YSLEER. Deletions cut 5 bases from V and 5 bases from J, with 12 bases between. This CDR3 region has 14 residues. DNA for the CDR3: TGCGCCAGCAGCTCCCACATGATGACCGGGGAGCTGTTTTTT. As protein: CASSSHMMTGELFF.

This clonotype was seen a handful of times. The genes are TRBV27 and TRBJ1-2; no definite D call. The CDR3 is 13 amino acids. V was clipped by 2 bases and J by 6 bases, with 10 bases between them. Germline CDR1 reads MNHEY; CDR2 reads SMNVEV (reference sequence). The DNA for the CDR3 is TGTGCCAGCAGTTTACGGAGGCTGGATGGCTACACCTTC. Its translation: CASSLRRLDGYTF.

This clonotype has just a few counts. The chain joins TRBV5-1 to TRBJ2-7, with a possible D match to TRBD2 (7 bases). The germline V and J ends were trimmed by 4 bases and 6 bases, with 20 bases remaining between them. CDR3 length: 15 residues. The germline V gene encodes CDR1 SGHRS and CDR2 YFSETQ. DNA for the CDR3: TGCGCCAGCAGCGACCCTGGGGGGGCGTTAGGCGAGCAGTACTTC. It specifies CASSDPGGALGEQYF.

V and J are TRBV7-8 and TRBJ1-1; D not certain. Trimming pared 5 bases from V and 1 base from J, leaving 11 bases between. The CDR3 extends over 14 amino acids. Germline CDR1 and CDR2: SGHVS and FQNEAQ. This CDR3 is CASSEGARNTEAFF. The CDR3 DNA reads TGTGCCAGCAGCGAGGGCGCCCGGAACACTGAAGCTTTCTTT.

As concerns this clonotype: Relative to the germline gene, one junction end is altered; a read error may explain this. The J gene is TRBJ1-2, the V gene TRBV6-6, with D unclear. Germline CDR1 and CDR2: MNHNY and SVGAGI (reference sequence). This CDR3 region has 14 residues. DNA of the CDR3: TGTGCCACCAGTCATGGGAAGGCGCTCTATGGCTACACCTTC. Amino acids: CATSHGKALYGYTF.

As for this clonotype: A junction end diverges from the germline sequence, so it may reflect a read error. J is TRBJ2-1 and V is TRBV18; 12 nucleotides agree with TRBD1. CDR3 length: 13 amino acids. Germline assignment: CDR1 KGHSH and CDR2 LQKENI. CDR3: CSSSLGQGAEQFF. CDR3 in DNA: TGTTCCAGCTCACTGGGACAGGGGGCTGAGCAGTTCTTC.